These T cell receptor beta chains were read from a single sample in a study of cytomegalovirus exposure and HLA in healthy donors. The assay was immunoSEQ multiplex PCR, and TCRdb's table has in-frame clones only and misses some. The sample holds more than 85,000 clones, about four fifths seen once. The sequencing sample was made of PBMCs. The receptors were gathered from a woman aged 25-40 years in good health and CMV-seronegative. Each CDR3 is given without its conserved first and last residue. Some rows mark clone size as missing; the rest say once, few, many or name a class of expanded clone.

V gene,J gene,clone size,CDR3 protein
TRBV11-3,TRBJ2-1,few,ASSTRGRASVSSYNEQF
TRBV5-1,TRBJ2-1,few,ASSLVGTRGYNEQF
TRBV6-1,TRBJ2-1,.,ASSATVGVGAEQF
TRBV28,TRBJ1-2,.,ASRGTGNPDYGYT
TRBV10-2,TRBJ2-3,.,ASSDTSGRDTQY
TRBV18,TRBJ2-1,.,ASSPILTSGRASDEQF
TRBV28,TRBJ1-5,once,ASTARSKLQPQH
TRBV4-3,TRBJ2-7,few,ASSQDGSGRAYEQY
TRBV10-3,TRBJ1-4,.,ATSTGSNEKLF
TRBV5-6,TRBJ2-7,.,ASSFLAGGFYEQY
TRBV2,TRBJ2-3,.,ASRGLEVVTDTQY
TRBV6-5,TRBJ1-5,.,ASSSRDRHNQPQH
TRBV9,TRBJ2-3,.,ASSLPTDTQY
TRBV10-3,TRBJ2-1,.,ATRQGAGDEQF
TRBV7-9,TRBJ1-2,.,ASSLVGPPGGYT
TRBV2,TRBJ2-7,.,ASSGVDHSRGEQY
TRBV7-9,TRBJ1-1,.,ASSFLEGVRTEAF
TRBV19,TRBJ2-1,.,ASINREGGNEQF
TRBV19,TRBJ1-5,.,ASSINLIELGQPQH
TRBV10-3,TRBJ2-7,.,AISESGTGGGYEQY
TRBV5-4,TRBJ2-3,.,ASRLADTQY
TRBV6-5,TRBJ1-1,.,ASSYGTGATEAF